Below are 9 T cell receptor beta chains sequenced from a single sample in a study of blood T cells in healthy people across ages. Combining a sample-barcoded 5' primer with a J-beta primer mix, a second PCR ran for about 7 to 11 cycles. TCRdb itself ran the 5' RACE reads through MiXCR, one entry per CDR3 protein. The sample carries about 1.4 million distinct CDR3 sequences, 59% recorded once. The sample comprised blood. Receptor source: a man between 18 and 35 years old in good health.

In its sample, this clonotype was seen a few times. V and J are TRBV25-1 and TRBJ1-2; no clear D gene. V dropped 6 bases and J dropped 3 bases, with 14 bases sitting between them. CDR1 is MGHDK, CDR2 SYGVNS, per germline. The CDR3 has 14 amino acids. In DNA, the CDR3 is TGTGCCAGCAGCCTATCGGTGGATCACTATGGCTACACCTTC. Its translation is CASSLSVDHYGYTF.

The chain uses TRBV7-2 and TRBJ2-5, with D perhaps TRBD2 (5 bases). The J call could be wrong; TRBJ2-7 is a better fit for the DNA end. The CDR3 is made up of 14 amino acids. Germline CDR1 SGHTA, CDR2 FQGNSA. CDR3 loop: CASSLVGNLAEQYF. The CDR3 bases are TGTGCCAGCAGCTTAGTAGGGAACCTAGCCGAGCAGTACTTC.

This clonotype showed up just a few times. The genes are TRBV4-1 and TRBJ2-3, with a possible D match to TRBD1 (5 bases). Between the trimmed V and J ends, which lost 4 bases and 8 bases, there was a span of 13 bases. This CDR3 has 13 amino acids. CDR1 and CDR2 from the germline V gene are MGHRA and YSYEKL. The chain's CDR3 is CASSPDSRVTQYF. Here the CDR3 DNA reads TGCGCCAGCAGCCCAGACAGTCGCGTTACGCAGTATTTT.

V and J are TRBV20-1 and TRBJ2-1; D ambiguous. Judging by the DNA end, TRBJ2-7 fits better; the J call may be wrong. The germline CDR1 and CDR2 sequences are DFQATT and SNEGSKA (reference sequence). The CDR3 extends over 14 amino acids. The CDR3, as DNA: TGCAGTGCTAGAGGACTCGGGCTCTCCTACGAGCAGTACTTC. Amino acid sequence: CSARGLGLSYEQYF.

The chain recombines TRBV5-1 with TRBJ2-7; 7 positions match TRBD1. Germline-derived CDR1 and CDR2 are SGHRS and YFSETQ. The CDR3 loop spans 16 amino acids. V lost 0 bases to trimming and J lost 1 base; unmatched junction nucleotides: 7. CDR3 loop: CASSLATGQVSYEQYF. Written as DNA, the CDR3 is TGCGCCAGCAGCTTGGCCACAGGACAGGTTTCCTACGAGCAGTACTTC. The full variable domain, with the rest looked up from reference TRBV5-1 and TRBJ2-7, is KAGVTQTPRYLIKTRGQQVTLSCSPISGHRSVSWYQQTPGQGLQFLFEYFSETQRNKGNFPGRFSGRQFSNSRSEMNVSTLELGDSALYLCASSLATGQVSYEQYFGPGTRLTVT.

Points on this clonotype: This CDR3 fails to terminate in the conserved phenylalanine or tryptophan, so it likely reflects a read error. This rearrangement joins TRBV6-2 or TRBV6-3 to TRBJ2-5; maybe TRBD2 (5 bases). This CDR3 is built from 16 residues. CDR1 and CDR2 from the germline V gene are MNHEY and SVGEGT. The ends were cut back, 0 bases at V and 10 bases at J, with 21 bases in the middle. CDR3 nucleotide sequence: TGTGCCAGCAGTTACTCGATTGGTCGTTCGGGAACATACCAGTACTTA. Translating it yields CASSYSIGRSGTYQYL.

This clonotype was seen a handful of times. V and J are TRBV27 and TRBJ1-5; 8 nucleotides line up with TRBD1. Unmatched junction bases numbered 3, after V lost 4 bases and J lost 7 bases. Looked up from germline, CDR1 is MNHEY and CDR2 is SMNVEV (reference sequence). The CDR3 is 13 residues long. In DNA form, the CDR3 reads TGTGCCAGCAGTTCCCCAGGGGGCCAGCCCCAGCATTTT. Protein: CASSSPGGQPQHF.

There are many counts of this clonotype. The chain uses TRBV9 and TRBJ2-5; 8 bases map to TRBD1. The length of the CDR3 is 14 residues. V was clipped by 4 bases and J by 7 bases; unmatched bases: 9. The germline V gene encodes CDR1 SGDLS and CDR2 YYNGEE. CDR3: CASSSSGQGRTQYF. The CDR3 DNA reads as TGTGCCAGCAGCTCCTCCGGACAGGGTAGGACCCAGTACTTC. Based on the CDR3 plus reference TRBV9 and TRBJ2-5, the full variable domain is DSGVTQTPKHLITATGQRVTLRCSPRSGDLSVYWYQQSLDQGLQFLIQYYNGEERAKGNILERFSAQQFPDLHSELNLSSLELGDSALYFCASSSSGQGRTQYFGPGTRLLVL.

The CDR3 region is CASCSGSACSYEQYF. The CDR3 DNA follows: TGCGCCAGCTGCTCCGGATCAGCCTGCTCCTACGAGCAGTACTTC. The chain has TRBV4-3 and TRBJ2-7, with D uncertain. V was trimmed by 8 bases and J by 0 bases, leaving 17 bases between them. Germline loops: CDR1 LGHNA, CDR2 YSLEER. The CDR3 contains 15 residues.